This TCR beta chain emerged from a study of T-cell reconstitution after alpha-beta-depleted transplantation in children. Study-level findings and limits: TCRbeta diversity was high at day 60 in some patients (a result of surviving recipient T cells and thymic progenitors). T-cell counts and diversity at one year following transplant were attributed mainly to newly produced T cells.

V was pared by 3 bases and J by 3 bases, with 6 bases between. This CDR3 spans 12 amino acids. CDR1 is SNHLY, CDR2 FYNNEI, per germline. This sample's TCRbeta library carried unique molecular identifier barcodes. One entry per CDR3 protein results from TCRdb running MiXCR on the PCR reads. This table has 100,000 or so distinct CDR3 sequences, 7% to 8% appearing once. On this clonotype itself: Antigen: not known.

Sequences were derived from PBMCs, sampled before TCRalphabeta/CD19-depleted stem cell transplant. The chain links TRBV2 to TRBJ2-7, with D unresolved. The sequence was collected from a boy aged 2 to 9 with acute lymphoblastic leukemia, due to receive a stem cell transplant. CDR3 DNA: TGTGCCAGCAGTGAGGGGTACTACGAGCAGTACTTC. As protein: CASSEGYYEQYF.